Each of the 21 T cell receptor beta chains below was sequenced from the same sample in a study of blood T cell repertoires in COVID-19. Assay used: immunoSEQ multiplex PCR; TCRdb lists only in-frame clones, some missing. The sample contains about 220,000 clones, 82% of which appear only once. The source material was PBMCs or T cells enriched from blood (not recorded which). These receptors came from a woman aged 55-70 years who had recovered from COVID-19.

The chain has TRBV7-8 and TRBJ2-1; D is perhaps TRBD1 (6 bases). With 5 bases removed from V and 5 bases from J, the gap between germline ends came to 25 bases. The CDR3 sequence is 18 residues long. The germline gives CDR1 SGHVS, CDR2 FQNEAQ. The CDR3 region has the DNA TGTGCCAGCAGCAACAGACGGGTTACCAGGGGATCGCACAATGAGCAGTTCTTC. The encoded protein is CASSNRRVTRGSHNEQFF.

The rearrangement links TRBV14 to TRBJ1-3; D not certain. Between the trimmed V and J ends, which lost 3 bases and 4 bases, there was a span of 13 bases. This CDR3 has 15 amino acids. Looked up from germline, CDR1 is SGHDN and CDR2 is FVKESK. The CDR3 region is CASSQAGAQGNTIYF. CDR3 coding DNA: TGTGCCAGCAGCCAGGCGGGAGCACAAGGAAACACCATATATTTT.

This clone was seen a handful of times. This chain joins TRBV12-3 or TRBV12-4 and TRBJ1-2; D gene uncertain. Trimming removed 1 base from V and 7 bases from J, with 4 bases in between. The CDR3 contains 11 residues. The CDR3 sequence is CASSLGAGYTF. In nucleotides, the CDR3 is TGTGCCAGCAGTTTAGGGGCTGGCTACACCTTC.

V and J are TRBV7-9 and TRBJ2-5, with 11 bases lining up with TRBD2. CDR3 length: 17 residues. V was clipped by 7 bases and J by 2 bases; unmatched bases: 12. Germline V gene sequence: CDR1 SEHNR, CDR2 FQNEAQ (reference sequence). CDR3 in amino acids: CASIQIAGGLLQETQYF. CDR3 coding DNA: TGTGCCAGCATACAAATAGCGGGGGGGCTACTTCAAGAGACCCAGTACTTC.

The chain recombines TRBV27 with TRBJ1-4, with D possibly TRBD1 on 5 matching bases. V shed 5 bases and J shed 4 bases, with 14 bases lying between them. Germline V gene lookup returns CDR1 MNHEY and CDR2 SMNVEV (reference sequence). The CDR3 is 15 amino acids. In DNA, the CDR3 is TGTGCCAGCAGTCCCCAAAAAGGGGTTAATGAAAAACTGTTTTTT. This codes for CASSPQKGVNEKLFF.

The V call is TRBV6-5, the J call TRBJ1-1; D unresolved. Germline lookup yields CDR1 MNHEY and CDR2 SVGAGI. Trimming took off 2 bases at V and 2 bases at J, with 9 bases between the two ends. The CDR3 has 14 amino acids. CDR3: CASSYGRVNTEAFF. As DNA, the CDR3 is TGTGCCAGCAGTTACGGTAGAGTTAACACTGAAGCTTTCTTT.

This rearrangement joins TRBV19 to TRBJ2-1; D ambiguous. The V and J ends lost 0 bases and 8 bases respectively, with 14 bases between them. CDR1 and CDR2 (germline): LNHDA, SQIVND (reference sequence). This CDR3 spans 15 amino acids. This CDR3 reads CASSIDLEVWDEQFF. Here the CDR3 DNA reads TGTGCCAGTAGTATAGATCTCGAGGTTTGGGATGAGCAGTTCTTC.

The J gene is TRBJ2-5, the V gene TRBV4-3, with 11 positions matching TRBD1. Germline V lookup: CDR1 LGHNA, CDR2 YSLEER. CDR3 length equals 16 residues. V shed 0 bases and J 4 bases; nucleotides not matched to a gene: 4. The CDR3 is CASSQDRTGGGETQYF. CDR3 sequence (DNA): TGCGCCAGCAGCCAAGACCGGACAGGGGGCGGAGAGACCCAGTACTTC.

The V and J genes are TRBV19 and TRBJ1-4; TRBD1 matches 8 bases. With 5 bases clipped from V and 7 bases from J, the junction kept 9 bases outside the gene matches. This CDR3 is built from 15 residues. The V gene's germline CDR1 is LNHDA and CDR2 SQIVND (reference sequence). The CDR3 loop is CASSVPRTGSEKLFF. CDR3 DNA: TGTGCCAGTAGTGTACCGCGGACAGGGAGTGAAAAACTGTTTTTT.

The chain has TRBV7-3 and TRBJ2-2, with 7 bases that match TRBD1. After removal of 2 bases from V and 7 bases from J, the junction contained 4 bases not matched to a gene. Per germline, CDR1 SGHTA and CDR2 FQGTGA. The CDR3 has 14 residues. The CDR3 DNA reads TGTGCCAGCAGCTTACAGGGGGACCACGGGGAGCTGTTTTTT. Translation gives CASSLQGDHGELFF.

The chain has TRBV5-1 and TRBJ1-2, with unresolved D. Trimming removed 0 bases from V and 7 bases from J, with 13 bases in between. Germline V gene data show CDR1 as SGHRS and CDR2 as YFSETQ. This CDR3 has 14 residues. DNA of the CDR3: TGCGCCAGCAGCTTGGCGGTAGGGAGCTCTGGCTACACCTTC. Translating it yields CASSLAVGSSGYTF.

The rearrangement uses TRBV7-2 and TRBJ2-1; D remains ambiguous. The length of the CDR3 is 14 residues. The V gene lost 5 bases and the J gene lost 5 bases, with 13 bases spanning the gap. CDR1 and CDR2 from the germline V gene are SGHTA and FQGNSA. DNA for the CDR3: TGTGCCAGCAGCACCGAAAGAAACAACAATGAGCAGTTCTTC. It yields the protein CASSTERNNNEQFF.

In its sample, this clone was seen a few times. This chain connects TRBV6-5 to TRBJ1-1, with D maybe TRBD1 (5 bases). CDR1 and CDR2 from the germline V gene are MNHEY and SVGAGI. The V end lost 6 bases, the J end lost 2 bases, and 16 bases lay between the germline ends. This CDR3 has 15 residues. The CDR3 sequence: CASSLHDRVNTEAFF. CDR3 nucleotides: TGTGCCAGCAGCCTCCACGACAGAGTTAACACTGAAGCTTTCTTT.

J is TRBJ1-3 and V is TRBV19, with D uncertain. Trimming took off 3 bases at V and 0 bases at J, with 12 bases between the two ends. Germline V gene sequence: CDR1 LNHDA, CDR2 SQIVND (reference sequence). CDR3 length equals 16 residues. CDR3 in DNA: TGTGCCAGTAGTATTACCCCGCGGCGCTCTGGAAACACCATATATTTT. Protein product: CASSITPRRSGNTIYF.

V and J are TRBV3-1 (or the pseudogene TRBV3-2) and TRBJ1-2, with 7 bases matching TRBD1. Looked up from germline, CDR1 is LGHDT and CDR2 is YNNKEL (reference sequence). The CDR3 is 15 amino acids. J gave up 7 bases and V 6 bases, and 14 bases lay outside the gene matches. The CDR3 here is CASSHKSKQGPGYTF. The CDR3 nucleotides read TGTGCCAGCAGTCACAAATCGAAACAGGGGCCTGGCTACACCTTC.

This clone was seen only a few times. The chain is built from TRBV5-5 and TRBJ2-2; D is unclear. The CDR3 length is 13 residues. CDR1 and CDR2 (germline): SGHKS, YYEKEE (reference sequence). The V end was cut by 7 bases, the J end by 6 bases, with 13 bases between. CDR3 in amino acids: CASASLPAGELFF. The CDR3 DNA reads TGTGCCAGCGCTAGTCTTCCGGCCGGGGAGCTGTTTTTT.

The DNA for the CDR3 is TGTGCCGGTGGGAGAGGAGGGGTAAACACCGGGGAGCTGTTTTTT. It translates to CAGGRGGVNTGELFF. The J gene is TRBJ2-2, the V gene TRBV7-2; maybe TRBD2 (6 bases). This CDR3 contains 15 residues. Germline V gene sequence: CDR1 SGHTA, CDR2 FQGNSA. With 11 bases removed from V and 2 bases from J, the gap between germline ends came to 18 bases.

In regard to this clone: The sample carries other DNA sequences with the same CDR3. The chain has TRBV4-1 and TRBJ1-5; tentative D call: TRBD1 (6 bases). Germline CDR1 MGHRA, CDR2 YSYEKL. This CDR3 region has 14 residues. V lost 4 bases and J 2 bases, leaving 9 bases between the germline ends. The CDR3 region has the DNA TGCGCCAGCAGCCGAGCAGGGGGCAATCAGCCCCAGCATTTT. Protein: CASSRAGGNQPQHF.

The chain is built from TRBV5-4 and TRBJ2-1; 13 bases line up with TRBD2. The CDR3 totals 15 residues. CDR1 and CDR2 (germline): SGHNT, YYREEE (reference sequence). The V gene end was trimmed by 5 bases and the J gene end by 7 bases; junction bases not matched to a gene: 6. The CDR3 DNA sequence: TGTGCCAGCAGGTTCGGGACTAGCGGGACAAATGAGCAGTTCTTC. This gives the protein CASRFGTSGTNEQFF.

This clone was seen just once. The chain couples TRBV3-1 (or the pseudogene TRBV3-2) to TRBJ1-2; D is possibly TRBD1 (5 bases). CDR1 is LGHDT and CDR2 is YNNKEL in the germline V gene (reference sequence). V lost 4 bases to trimming and J lost 2 bases, with 11 bases between them. This CDR3 comprises 14 residues. As DNA, the CDR3 is TGTGCCAGCAGCCCCAATCGGGGGAACTATGGCTACACCTTC. This codes for CASSPNRGNYGYTF.

The V call is TRBV29-1, the J call TRBJ1-1, with 11 positions matching TRBD1. V lost 6 bases and J lost 4; bases outside the gene matches: 4. Germline CDR1 is SQVTM and CDR2 is ANQGSEA. The CDR3 is 13 residues long. The CDR3 spells CSVAGTGGTEAFF. CDR3 sequence (DNA): TGCAGCGTAGCCGGGACAGGGGGCACTGAAGCTTTCTTT.